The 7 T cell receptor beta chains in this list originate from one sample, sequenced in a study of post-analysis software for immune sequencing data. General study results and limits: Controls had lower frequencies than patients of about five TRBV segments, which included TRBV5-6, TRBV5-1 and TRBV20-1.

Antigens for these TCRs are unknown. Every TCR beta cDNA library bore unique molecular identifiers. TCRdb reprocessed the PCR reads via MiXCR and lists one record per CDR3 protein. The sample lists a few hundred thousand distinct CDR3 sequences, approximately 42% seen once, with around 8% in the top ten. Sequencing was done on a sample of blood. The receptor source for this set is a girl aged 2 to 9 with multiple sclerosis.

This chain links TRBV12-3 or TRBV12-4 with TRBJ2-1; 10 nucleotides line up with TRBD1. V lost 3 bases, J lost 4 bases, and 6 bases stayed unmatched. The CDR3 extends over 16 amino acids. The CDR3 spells CASSFLGTGAYNEQFF. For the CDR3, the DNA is TGTGCCAGCAGTTTCCTGGGGACAGGGGCTTACAATGAGCAGTTCTTC.

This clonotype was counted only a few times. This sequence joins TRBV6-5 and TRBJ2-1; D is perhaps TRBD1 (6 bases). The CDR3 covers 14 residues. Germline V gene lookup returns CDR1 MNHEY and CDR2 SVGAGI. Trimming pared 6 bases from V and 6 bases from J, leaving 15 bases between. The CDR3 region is CASRPPGQGNEQFF. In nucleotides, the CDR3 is TGTGCCAGCAGGCCTCCGGGACAAGGCAATGAGCAGTTCTTC.

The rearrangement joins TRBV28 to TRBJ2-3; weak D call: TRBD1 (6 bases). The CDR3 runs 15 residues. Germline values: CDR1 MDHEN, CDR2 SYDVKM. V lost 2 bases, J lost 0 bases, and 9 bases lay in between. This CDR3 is CASSLTGPSTDTQYF. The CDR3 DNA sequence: TGTGCCAGCAGTTTAACAGGGCCGAGCACAGATACGCAGTATTTT.

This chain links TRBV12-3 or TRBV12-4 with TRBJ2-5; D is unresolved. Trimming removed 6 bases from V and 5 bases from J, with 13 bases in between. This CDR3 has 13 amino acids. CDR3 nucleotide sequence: TGTGCCAGCAGGTTGGGGTCCGGTGAGACCCAGTACTTC. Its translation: CASRLGSGETQYF.

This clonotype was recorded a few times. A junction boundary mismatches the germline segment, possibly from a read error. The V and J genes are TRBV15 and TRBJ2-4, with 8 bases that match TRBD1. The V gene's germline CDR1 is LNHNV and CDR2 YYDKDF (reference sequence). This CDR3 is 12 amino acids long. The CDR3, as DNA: TGTGCCACGAGCACAGGGGGGAACATTCAGTACTTC. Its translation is CATSTGGNIQYF.

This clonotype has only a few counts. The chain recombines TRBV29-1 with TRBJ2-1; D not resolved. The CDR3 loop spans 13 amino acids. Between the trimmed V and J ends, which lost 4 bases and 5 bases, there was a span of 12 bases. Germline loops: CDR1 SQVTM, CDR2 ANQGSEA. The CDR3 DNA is TGCAGCGTTGGCGTCTTCGCCGACAATGAGCAGTTCTTC. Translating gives CSVGVFADNEQFF.

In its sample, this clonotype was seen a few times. CDR3 DNA sequence: TGTGCCAGCTACTCAGGGGCCAACGTCCTGACTTTC. Translated: CASYSGANVLTF. The chain couples TRBV9 to TRBJ2-6, with D hard to call. Germline assignment: CDR1 SGDLS and CDR2 YYNGEE. V dropped 7 bases and J dropped 4 bases, with 6 bases sitting between them. The CDR3 sequence is 12 residues long. Filled out from reference TRBV9 and TRBJ2-6, the complete variable domain reads DSGVTQTPKHLITATGQRVTLRCSPRSGDLSVYWYQQSLDQGLQFLIQYYNGEERAKGNILERFSAQQFPDLHSELNLSSLELGDSALYFCASYSGANVLTFGAGSRLTVL.